This T cell receptor beta chain stems from a study of blood T cell repertoires in COVID-19. Study at large: Some COVID-19 samples were acute and others convalescent; all came from the United States, Italy and Spain.

The junction had 4 bases not matched to a gene; V was cut back by 5 bases and J by 1 base. Germline assignment: CDR1 SGHVS and CDR2 FNYEAQ. The CDR3 is made up of 14 amino acids. Clones were sequenced by immunoSEQ multiplex PCR, and TCRdb holds only the in-frame ones, with some missing. The sample shows about 230,000 clones, approximately 90% of them seen only once. In Seattle, patients joined the study during active infection and were tracked longitudinally. This receptor was obtained from a man aged 50 or older with COVID-19, enrolled during active disease. The sample was peripheral blood. This chain connects TRBV7-6 to TRBJ1-1; 7 bases are a match to TRBD1. This CDR3 reads CASSPTGSNTEAFF. CDR3 nucleotides: TGTGCCAGCAGCCCGACAGGGTCGAACACTGAAGCTTTCTTT.